Listed below are T cell receptor beta chains from one sample, sequenced in a study of T cells in Graves' hyperthyroidism and ophthalmopathy. In TCRdb, the multiplex PCR reads were re-called with MiXCR into one record per CDR3 protein. Counted here are 600,000 or so distinct CDR3 sequences, around 13% occurring once; the ten biggest clones make up around 13%. Specimen: blood. These receptors were obtained from a woman aged 45-59 years with Graves' ophthalmopathy. Each CDR3 is given without its conserved first and last residue. The order of the fields is J gene, V gene, clone size, CDR3 protein. Clone size appears in some rows only: once, few, many, or a class for an expanded clone.

J gene: TRBJ2-1
V gene: TRBV14
clone size: few
CDR3 protein: ASSPNSGMWGNEQF

J gene: TRBJ1-1
V gene: TRBV20-1
clone size: NA
CDR3 protein: SARDLGGGGSYTEAF

J gene: TRBJ2-2
V gene: TRBV5-1
clone size: many
CDR3 protein: ASSLSSGRASGELF

J gene: TRBJ1-1
V gene: TRBV11-3
clone size: many
CDR3 protein: ASSRIIGSTEAF

J gene: TRBJ2-5
V gene: TRBV5-4
clone size: NA
CDR3 protein: ASSRTGQETQY

J gene: TRBJ2-3
V gene: TRBV28
clone size: many
CDR3 protein: ASTTDTDTQY

J gene: TRBJ2-7
V gene: TRBV29-1
clone size: many
CDR3 protein: SVEVSQGTPYEQY

J gene: TRBJ2-7
V gene: TRBV28
clone size: many
CDR3 protein: ASSLLGRRDREQY

J gene: TRBJ1-1
V gene: TRBV3-1
clone size: many
CDR3 protein: ASSLDRVRTEAF

J gene: TRBJ2-1
V gene: TRBV19
clone size: NA
CDR3 protein: ASSLSGAYNEQF

J gene: TRBJ2-7
V gene: TRBV19
clone size: NA
CDR3 protein: ASRMGTGVFYEQY

J gene: TRBJ1-2
V gene: TRBV28
clone size: many
CDR3 protein: ASSSARAQNYGYT

J gene: TRBJ1-1
V gene: TRBV9
clone size: many
CDR3 protein: ASSPNIASEAF

J gene: TRBJ1-6
V gene: TRBV27
clone size: many
CDR3 protein: ASSLAGQGNSPLH

J gene: TRBJ2-1
V gene: TRBV27
clone size: many
CDR3 protein: ASSLRFGGTPYNEQF

J gene: TRBJ1-2
V gene: TRBV3-1
clone size: many
CDR3 protein: ASSQDPLGAHGYT

J gene: TRBJ2-2
V gene: TRBV14
clone size: many
CDR3 protein: ASSGQGAINTGELF

J gene: TRBJ1-4
V gene: TRBV6-2/TRBV6-3
clone size: NA
CDR3 protein: ASSLTDRSNEKLF

J gene: TRBJ2-1
V gene: TRBV5-6
clone size: NA
CDR3 protein: ASSLVASGDNEQF

J gene: TRBJ1-1
V gene: TRBV5-1
clone size: many
CDR3 protein: ASSLTGGVDTEAF

J gene: TRBJ2-1
V gene: TRBV29-1
clone size: few
CDR3 protein: SVDRTSGRAFEQF

J gene: TRBJ2-4
V gene: TRBV7-9
clone size: many
CDR3 protein: ASSLGQGEDIQY

J gene: TRBJ2-5
V gene: TRBV20-1
clone size: many
CDR3 protein: SARQGQETQY

J gene: TRBJ2-1
V gene: TRBV5-1
clone size: many
CDR3 protein: ASSLMQGEVHNEQF

J gene: TRBJ2-1
V gene: TRBV25-1
clone size: NA
CDR3 protein: ASSFRPGLAGRGIYNEQF

J gene: TRBJ1-6
V gene: TRBV20-1
clone size: once
CDR3 protein: SARGQGADSPLH

J gene: TRBJ2-1
V gene: TRBV20-1
clone size: many
CDR3 protein: SARSRENEQF

J gene: TRBJ2-5
V gene: TRBV20-1
clone size: many
CDR3 protein: SARDFKGPQETQY

J gene: TRBJ1-3
V gene: TRBV7-2
clone size: NA
CDR3 protein: ASSLVLAAGSGNTIY

J gene: TRBJ2-7
V gene: TRBV18
clone size: many
CDR3 protein: ASSPRLAGIYEQY

J gene: TRBJ2-5
V gene: TRBV20-1
clone size: NA
CDR3 protein: SAKGAGAAGKTQY

J gene: TRBJ2-1
V gene: TRBV5-1
clone size: few
CDR3 protein: ASFGLAGGNHEQF

J gene: TRBJ2-7
V gene: TRBV10-3
clone size: many
CDR3 protein: AISESGQGYEQY

J gene: TRBJ2-5
V gene: TRBV4-3
clone size: many
CDR3 protein: ASSQDRQGVITETQY

J gene: TRBJ2-1
V gene: TRBV6-6
clone size: many
CDR3 protein: ASSYSRGSHNEQF

J gene: TRBJ1-1
V gene: TRBV5-5
clone size: many
CDR3 protein: ASGGNTEAF